This T cell receptor beta chain was recovered during a study of human T cells and chemical hapten exposure. This CDR3 comprises 15 residues. CDR1 is MNHNY and CDR2 is SVGAGI in the germline V gene (reference sequence). The V segment lost 0 bases and the J segment 12 bases; nucleotides outside the gene matches: 13. Individual cDNA molecules received unique molecular identifiers in the library. Each CDR3 protein gets one entry after TCRdb re-called the RACE reads with MiXCR. The table records about 52,000 distinct CDR3 sequences, roughly 10% of them present only once. This clonotype was detected only a few times. Time point defined: pre-sensitization, week 0. Treatment specified: therapeutic diphenylcyclopropenone sensitization with weekly scalp DPC. Unfractionated whole blood yielded the extracted total RNA.

The sample was whole blood, taken in connection with sensitization to the hapten diphenylcyclopropenone (DPC). The rearrangement links TRBV6-6 to TRBJ1-1; 7 positions match TRBD1. This receptor was taken from a woman in her 30s with alopecia areata. Some clones in this sample may be carry-over from other donors' samples. In DNA, the CDR3 is TGTGCCAGCAGTTACTCCGAGCTGACAGGGTCAGATACTTTCTTT. Translation: CASSYSELTGSDTFF.